This TCR beta chain was found in a study of technical replicates of blood from a few donors. Sequencing was performed with immunoSEQ multiplex PCR; in TCRdb, only in-frame clones are kept and a portion is missing. The table shows some 74,000 clones, with about nine tenths occurring only once. The trim removed 4 bases at V and 8 bases at J, leaving 5 bases unmatched. The V gene's germline CDR1 is SGHTA and CDR2 FQGNSA. CDR3 length: 14 amino acids. Material for sequencing was T cells isolated from PBMCs. This receptor was identified in a human donor in good health. V and J are TRBV7-2 and TRBJ2-1, with 10 bases identical to TRBD2. The CDR3 region has the DNA TGTGCCAGCAGCTCACCTAGCGGGAGTCATGAGCAGTTCTTC. It translates to CASSSPSGSHEQFF.